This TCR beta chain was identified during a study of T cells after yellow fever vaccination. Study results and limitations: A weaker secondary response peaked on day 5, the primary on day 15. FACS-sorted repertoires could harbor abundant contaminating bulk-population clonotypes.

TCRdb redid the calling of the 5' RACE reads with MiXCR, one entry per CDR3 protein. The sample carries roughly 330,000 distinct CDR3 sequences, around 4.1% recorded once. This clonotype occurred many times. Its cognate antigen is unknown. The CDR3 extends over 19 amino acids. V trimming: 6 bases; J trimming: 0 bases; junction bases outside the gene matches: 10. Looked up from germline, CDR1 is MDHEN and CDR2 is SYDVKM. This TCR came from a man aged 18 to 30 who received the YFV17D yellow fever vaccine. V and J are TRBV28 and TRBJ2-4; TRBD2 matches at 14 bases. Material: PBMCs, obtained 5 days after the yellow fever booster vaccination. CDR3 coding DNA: TGTGCCAGCAGCCGACGGGGACTAGCGGGGGTTTTAGCCAAAAACATTCAGTACTTC. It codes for CASSRRGLAGVLAKNIQYF.